The clone carrying this T cell receptor (beta chain) appeared a few times. Its antigen is unidentified. This specimen belongs to a study of T-cell reconstitution after alpha-beta-depleted transplantation in children. Study findings and constraints: From newly produced T cells came most of the T-cell counts and diversity one year after transplant.

Unique molecular identifiers were used to barcode this TCRbeta library. TCRdb reprocessed the PCR reads via MiXCR and lists one record per CDR3 protein. The sample contains about 980,000 distinct CDR3 sequences, about 30% of which appear only once. The junction had 6 bases not matched to a gene; V was cut back by 5 bases and J by 2 bases. This CDR3 contains 16 residues. Germline V gene data show CDR1 as MDHEN and CDR2 as SYDVKM. The rearrangement joins TRBV28 to TRBJ2-5; 12 bases line up with TRBD2. The input for sequencing was PBMCs, mostly from graft donor cells, taken 360 days after TCRalphabeta/CD19-depleted stem cell transplant. The source is a boy less than two years old who had a stem cell transplant for SCID, so the T cells may come from the graft donor. This CDR3 reads CASSTGLAGGQETQYF. The DNA for the CDR3 is TGTGCCAGCAGTACGGGCCTAGCGGGGGGGCAAGAGACCCAGTACTTC.